A single sample gave rise to the 6 T cell receptor beta chains below, sequenced in a study of CD8 T cells in Susac syndrome. Reverse transcription of 0.5 to 1 ug RNA was performed with random hexamers. MiXCR, applied by TCRdb to the immunoSEQ multiplex PCR reads, yields one record per CDR3 protein. The sample lists about 130,000 distinct CDR3 sequences; approximately 90% were seen once. The sample taken for sequencing was CD8+ T cells from PBMCs. The receptor source for this set is a human donor with multiple sclerosis.

This clonotype was recorded only once. The chain employs TRBV7-6 and TRBJ1-2, with 11 bases identical to TRBD1. With V trimmed by 5 bases and J by 5 bases, 10 bases remained unmatched. Per germline, CDR1 SGHVS and CDR2 FNYEAQ. This CDR3 comprises 16 residues. The DNA for the CDR3 is TGTGCCAGCAGCCCCGGGACAGGGGGGTTAGGTTATGGCTACACCTTC. Residues: CASSPGTGGLGYGYTF. Full variable domain (rest looked up from reference TRBV7-6 and TRBJ1-2): GAGVSQSPRYKVTKRGQDVALRCDPISGHVSLYWYRQALGQGPEFLTYFNYEAQQDKSGLPNDRFSAERPEGSISTLTIQRTEQRDSAMYRCASSPGTGGLGYGYTFGSGTRLTVV.

V and J are TRBV7-9 and TRBJ2-3; D gene unclear. CDR3 length: 15 amino acids. The V end was cut by 6 bases, the J end by 2 bases, with 15 bases between. The germline V gene encodes CDR1 SEHNR and CDR2 FQNEAQ (reference sequence). The CDR3 sequence is CASSLLESLTDTQYF. The CDR3 DNA follows: TGTGCCAGCAGTCTACTGGAATCCCTCACAGATACGCAGTATTTT.

This clonotype was counted a single time. The chain uses TRBV6-6 and TRBJ2-7; 8 nucleotides align to TRBD1. The CDR3 is made up of 14 amino acids. V lost 6 bases and J lost 2; bases outside the gene matches: 6. Germline loops: CDR1 MNHNY, CDR2 SVGAGI (reference sequence). The CDR3 spells CASSLRTGPYEQYF. The CDR3 DNA sequence: TGTGCCAGCAGCCTCAGGACAGGGCCCTACGAGCAGTACTTC.

The V and J genes are TRBV6-5 and TRBJ2-2; D call uncertain. Deletions cut 5 bases from V and 3 bases from J, with 4 bases between. CDR3 length equals 12 residues. Germline values: CDR1 MNHEY, CDR2 SVGAGI. The DNA for the CDR3 is TGTGCCAGCAGTGATTACACCGGGGAGCTGTTTTTT. Its protein is CASSDYTGELFF.

This CDR3 reads CASSPPPGTSGGYEQYF. The CDR3 region has the DNA TGTGCCAGCAGTCCCCCGCCCGGGACTAGCGGGGGATACGAGCAGTACTTC. J is TRBJ2-7 and V is TRBV12-3 or TRBV12-4; 14 bases agree with TRBD2. This CDR3 comprises 17 residues. Trimming at V came to 5 bases and at J to 4 bases, leaving 10 bases not matched to a gene.

The chain joins TRBV19 to TRBJ1-1; TRBD1 might be the D (6 bases). V lost 5 bases to trimming and J lost 8 bases, with 27 bases between them. Germline lookup yields CDR1 LNHDA and CDR2 SQIVND (reference sequence). The length of the CDR3 is 17 residues. The CDR3 DNA reads as TGTGCCAGTAGTCCCAAGGGGGTATCGGCGGTCGCCCCGGAAGCTTTCTTT. As protein: CASSPKGVSAVAPEAFF.